The entry that follows covers one TCR beta chain sequence. The CDR3 covers 12 residues. V shed 4 bases and J shed 8 bases, with 11 bases lying between them. The germline CDR1 and CDR2 sequences are SEHNR and FQNEAQ (reference sequence). Under the authors' procedure: Scientists estimated how many nucleated cells there were by amplifying reference gene primers. Here immunoSEQ multiplex PCR was the method, and the copy in TCRdb shows in-frame clones only, minus some. V, J and clone size are those of that table, while D and trimming were read from the DNA. The sample yields 160,000 or so clones, more than 65% seen once. This specimen comes from a study of blood T cell repertoires in COVID-19. For the study at large: There were acute and convalescent COVID-19 samples, and they came from the United States, Italy and Spain. Sample material is recorded as cDNA or gDNA derived from T cells, B-cell-depleted T cells, or PBMCs.

This receptor was taken from a woman aged 45 to 65 with acute or convalescent COVID-19. The chain joins TRBV7-9 to TRBJ1-2; D gene uncertain. The material sequenced was peripheral blood. The CDR3 region has the DNA TGTGCCAGCAGCTCCGAGGCTAGAGGCTACACCTTC. It codes for CASSSEARGYTF.